The 30 T cell receptor beta chains below were found in one sample sequenced in a study of blood T cell repertoires in COVID-19. Generated by immunoSEQ multiplex PCR, the TCRdb table keeps only in-frame clones and is missing some. There are around 260,000 clones in the sample; around 86% occur only once, and more than 4.5% lies in the top ten. Sequences were obtained from peripheral blood. The origin of the receptors is a woman in her sixties with COVID-19, enrolled during active disease.

The V call is TRBV12-5, the J call TRBJ2-1; TRBD2 might be the D (6 bases). V lost 4 bases to trimming and J lost 6 bases, with 16 bases between them. The CDR3 consists of 15 residues. From germline, CDR1 is LGHNT and CDR2 FRNRAP. The CDR3 sequence: CASGSIAEVANEQFF. The CDR3 coding sequence is TGTGCTAGTGGTTCAATAGCGGAAGTAGCCAATGAGCAGTTCTTC. Using reference TRBV12-5 and TRBJ2-1 for the parts outside the CDR3, the full variable domain is DARVTQTPRHKVTEMGQEVTMRCQPILGHNTVFWYRQTMMQGLELLAYFRNRAPLDDSGMPKDRFSAEMPDATLATLKIQPSEPRDSAVYFCASGSIAEVANEQFFGPGTRLTVL.

In this sample, this clone turned up a few times. This chain links TRBV7-2 with TRBJ2-2; D is unresolved. V lost 4 bases and J 4 bases, leaving 13 bases between the germline ends. The CDR3 runs 15 residues. Germline CDR1 is SGHTA and CDR2 is FQGNSA. The CDR3 region is CASSSGTPFTGELFF. Here the CDR3 DNA reads TGTGCCAGCAGCTCCGGTACTCCCTTCACCGGGGAGCTGTTTTTT.

In regard to this clone: The sample has other DNA sequences that encode this CDR3 too. This chain joins TRBV14 and TRBJ2-1, with D perhaps TRBD2 (5 bases). The CDR3 consists of 13 residues. Germline V lookup: CDR1 SGHDN, CDR2 FVKESK. Trimming shortened V by 4 bases and J by 9 bases, and 13 bases separated the two germline ends. The CDR3 region is CASSPRLAGEQFF. DNA for the CDR3: TGTGCCAGCAGCCCTAGGCTAGCTGGTGAGCAGTTCTTC.

The rearrangement links TRBV7-9 to TRBJ2-5, with 12 bases identical to TRBD1. J lost 1 base, V lost 3 bases, and 3 bases had no gene match. Germline CDR1 is SEHNR and CDR2 is FQNEAQ (reference sequence). The length of the CDR3 is 16 residues. CDR3 protein: CASSLGDRGLQETQYF. Written as DNA, the CDR3 is TGTGCCAGCAGCTTGGGGGACAGGGGGCTCCAAGAGACCCAGTACTTC.

V usage is TRBV27 and J usage is TRBJ1-1; D remains ambiguous. This CDR3 is built from 13 residues. Germline V lookup: CDR1 MNHEY, CDR2 SMNVEV (reference sequence). V was clipped by 7 bases and J by 1 base, with 10 bases between them. The CDR3 reads CASTRVGNTEAFF. The CDR3 nucleotides read TGTGCCAGCACTAGAGTAGGGAACACTGAAGCTTTCTTT.

This clone was detected only once. V and J are TRBV6-6 and TRBJ1-3; 10 nucleotides line up with TRBD1. J gave up 4 bases and V 4 bases, and 4 bases lay outside the gene matches. This CDR3 is built from 15 residues. Germline V gene data show CDR1 as MNHNY and CDR2 as SVGAGI (reference sequence). The CDR3 DNA follows: TGTGCCAGCAGTTCCGCGACAGGGGGCGGAAACACCATATATTTT. Protein: CASSSATGGGNTIYF.

V usage is TRBV11-1 and J usage is TRBJ2-1; TRBD2 is a possible D gene (5 bases). Germline V gene lookup returns CDR1 SGHAT and CDR2 FQDESV (reference sequence). Trimming removed 5 bases at V and 9 bases at J, with 11 bases between. This CDR3 is built from 12 residues. CDR3 residues: CASSPLGGEQFF. CDR3 sequence (DNA): TGTGCCAGCAGCCCATTAGGAGGTGAGCAGTTCTTC.

The CDR3 sequence: CAASQGRATYEQYF. CDR3 nucleotide sequence: TGTGCCGCCAGCCAAGGGAGGGCCACATACGAGCAGTACTTC. This chain connects TRBV10-3 to TRBJ2-7, with 7 bases aligning to TRBD2. Germline V gene lookup returns CDR1 ENHRY and CDR2 SYGVKD. The CDR3 runs 14 residues. Trimming removed 11 bases from V and 4 bases from J; junction bases left unmatched: 14.

The chain recombines TRBV5-1 with TRBJ1-1; D ambiguous. Trimming took off 0 bases at V and 1 base at J, with 10 bases between the two ends. This CDR3 is 15 amino acids long. Germline V CDR1 and CDR2: SGHRS, YFSETQ. The CDR3, as DNA: TGCGCCAGCAGCTTGGGCCGGAGAGAGAACACTGAAGCTTTCTTT. It translates to CASSLGRRENTEAFF.

This chain links TRBV5-4 with TRBJ2-4; the D gene is possibly TRBD2 (5 bases). Trimming removed 2 bases from V and 2 bases from J, with 8 bases in between. Germline V CDR1 and CDR2: SGHNT, YYREEE (reference sequence). CDR3 length: 14 amino acids. CDR3 sequence reads: CASSLGSTKNIQYF. CDR3 nucleotides: TGTGCCAGCAGCTTAGGGAGTACCAAAAACATTCAGTACTTC.

The rearrangement uses TRBV18 and TRBJ2-1; D perhaps matches TRBD1 (5 bases). The germline V gene has CDR1 KGHSH and CDR2 LQKENI. The length of the CDR3 is 15 residues. With 3 bases removed from V and 5 bases from J, the gap between germline ends came to 14 bases. The CDR3 loop reads CASSPRQQGNNEQFF. CDR3 DNA: TGTGCCAGCTCACCCCGCCAGCAGGGAAACAATGAGCAGTTCTTC. The whole variable domain, filled in from reference TRBV18 and TRBJ2-1, reads NAGVMQNPRHLVRRRGQEARLRCSPMKGHSHVYWYRQLPEEGLKFMVYLQKENIIDESGMPKERFSAEFPKEGPSILRIQQVVRGDSAAYFCASSPRQQGNNEQFFGPGTRLTVL.

The chain employs TRBV6-5 and TRBJ2-5, with 7 bases matching TRBD2. V shed 6 bases and J 5 bases; nucleotides not matched to a gene: 12. The CDR3 runs to 15 residues. Germline values: CDR1 MNHEY, CDR2 SVGAGI. CDR3 sequence: CASRRILAVYETQYF. The DNA of the CDR3 is TGTGCCAGCAGACGAATCCTAGCGGTGTACGAGACCCAGTACTTC.

The V call is TRBV9, the J call TRBJ2-2, with 9 nucleotides matching TRBD1. Per the germline V gene, CDR1 is SGDLS and CDR2 is YYNGEE. This CDR3 has 21 amino acids. Losses at the gene ends were 0 bases for V and 4 bases for J; bases not matched to a gene: 19. CDR3 sequence (DNA): TGTGCCAGCAGCGTAGCTACGGCTACCGGCGGACAGGGGCCCTTCACCGGGGAGCTGTTTTTT. This encodes CASSVATATGGQGPFTGELFF.

The chain uses TRBV27 and TRBJ2-1; 11 positions match TRBD2. Per germline, CDR1 MNHEY and CDR2 SMNVEV (reference sequence). The CDR3 runs 14 residues. Germline trimming cut 8 bases from V and 5 bases from J; bases unmatched to any gene: 5. CDR3 nucleotides: TGTGCCAGCTTGCTAGCGGGGGGACACAATGAGCAGTTCTTC. Translating gives CASLLAGGHNEQFF.

This clone was counted a single time. The gene calls are TRBV9 and TRBJ2-7, with TRBD1 matching 9 bases. Unmatched junction bases numbered 9, after V lost 4 bases and J lost 4 bases. This CDR3 has 15 amino acids. Germline V gives CDR1 SGDLS, CDR2 YYNGEE. CDR3 sequence reads: CASSLLQGAEYEQYF. The CDR3 nucleotides are TGTGCCAGCAGCCTCCTACAGGGGGCGGAATACGAGCAGTACTTC.

The chain couples TRBV3-1 (or the pseudogene TRBV3-2) to TRBJ1-2, with D perhaps TRBD1 (6 bases). This CDR3 has 13 amino acids. CDR1 is LGHDT and CDR2 is YNNKEL in the germline V gene (reference sequence). The V and J ends lost 3 bases and 4 bases respectively, with 9 bases between them. The CDR3 loop reads CASSQQGTYGYTF. CDR3 coding DNA: TGTGCCAGCAGCCAGCAGGGGACCTATGGCTACACCTTC.

The chain carries TRBV5-1 and TRBJ2-1, with 8 bases fitting TRBD2. The ends lost 1 base at V and 4 bases at J; junction bases unmatched: 7. The CDR3 totals 16 residues. Germline V gene sequence: CDR1 SGHRS, CDR2 YFSETQ. This CDR3 is CASSLMASGPYNEQFF. The CDR3 DNA reads as TGCGCCAGCAGCTTGATGGCTAGCGGGCCGTACAATGAGCAGTTCTTC.

On this clone: Relative to the germline gene, one junction end is altered; a read error may explain this. This rearrangement joins TRBV12-3 or TRBV12-4 to TRBJ1-4; 7 positions agree with TRBD1. The CDR3 has 12 residues. The CDR3 DNA reads TGTGCCAGCAGTTTGAGGGGGCCAGACAAGATTTTT. This translates into CASSLRGPDKIF.

The genes are TRBV5-1 and TRBJ2-3; 9 nucleotides line up with TRBD1. This CDR3 contains 15 residues. The V gene end was trimmed by 2 bases and the J gene end by 4 bases; junction bases not matched to a gene: 5. Germline CDR1 SGHRS, CDR2 YFSETQ. CDR3 sequence reads: CASSLQGAIADTQYF. DNA for the CDR3: TGCGCCAGCAGCTTACAGGGGGCAATCGCAGATACGCAGTATTTT. Filled out from reference TRBV5-1 and TRBJ2-3, the complete variable domain reads KAGVTQTPRYLIKTRGQQVTLSCSPISGHRSVSWYQQTPGQGLQFLFEYFSETQRNKGNFPGRFSGRQFSNSRSEMNVSTLELGDSALYLCASSLQGAIADTQYFGPGTRLTVL.

This rearrangement joins TRBV7-2 to TRBJ2-7; 7 nucleotides line up with TRBD2. CDR1 is SGHTA and CDR2 is FQGNSA in the germline V gene. The V gene end was trimmed by 3 bases and the J gene end by 4 bases; junction bases not matched to a gene: 9. The CDR3 consists of 15 residues. The CDR3 DNA is TGTGCCAGCAGCTTCTCCCTAGCGGAGGGGTACGAGCAGTACTTC. Its translation: CASSFSLAEGYEQYF.

V usage is TRBV27 and J usage is TRBJ1-1; 7 nucleotides line up with TRBD1. CDR3 length: 14 amino acids. J was trimmed by 1 base and V by 7 bases; bases with no gene match: 6. The germline V gene encodes CDR1 MNHEY and CDR2 SMNVEV (reference sequence). The CDR3, as DNA: TGTGCCAGCAAGAGACAGGGAGCGAACACTGAAGCTTTCTTT. It encodes CASKRQGANTEAFF.

The genes are TRBV6-5 and TRBJ2-2; 9 bases line up with TRBD1. The CDR3 runs 14 residues. Trimming took 8 bases from V and 3 from J; bases not matched to a gene: 4. Germline lookup yields CDR1 MNHEY and CDR2 SVGAGI. CDR3 sequence (DNA): TGTGCCAGCGGCCGGGACAGGGACACCGGGGAGCTGTTTTTT. It codes for CASGRDRDTGELFF.

This chain links TRBV5-1 with TRBJ1-1, with D unresolved. Germline lookup yields CDR1 SGHRS and CDR2 YFSETQ. CDR3 length: 15 residues. Trimming removed 4 bases at V and 4 bases at J, with 17 bases between. As DNA, the CDR3 is TGCGCCAGCAGCCCAGCGCAAGGTATTAGCACTGAAGCTTTCTTT. It is translated as CASSPAQGISTEAFF.

The chain is built from TRBV19 and TRBJ1-3; the D is unclear. Trimming removed 1 base at V and 0 bases at J, with 7 bases between. Germline loops: CDR1 LNHDA, CDR2 SQIVND (reference sequence). This CDR3 region has 15 residues. The CDR3 protein is CASSIVPSSGNTIYF. DNA for the CDR3: TGTGCCAGTAGTATAGTGCCCAGCTCTGGAAACACCATATATTTT.

This clone has only a few counts. This chain uses TRBV2 with TRBJ1-5, with D possibly being TRBD1 (6 bases). CDR3 length equals 15 residues. The V end was cut by 5 bases, the J end by 7 bases, with 18 bases between. Germline loops: CDR1 SNHLY, CDR2 FYNNEI. The CDR3 sequence is CASSQESQGWQPQHF. As DNA, the CDR3 is TGTGCCAGCAGTCAAGAGAGCCAGGGGTGGCAGCCCCAGCATTTT.

This clone was detected only once. The V call is TRBV14, the J call TRBJ2-4; D is perhaps TRBD2 (6 bases). The CDR3 has 13 residues. CDR1 SGHDN and CDR2 FVKESK come from the germline V gene. V shed 4 bases and J shed 13 bases, with 17 bases lying between them. CDR3 residues: CASSRVLRGNQYF. The CDR3 nucleotides read TGTGCCAGCAGCCGAGTGCTGCGGGGTAACCAGTACTTC.

V usage is TRBV14 and J usage is TRBJ2-3; 9 nucleotides match TRBD1. There are 15 residues in the CDR3. Germline values: CDR1 SGHDN, CDR2 FVKESK. Losses at the gene ends were 2 bases for V and 1 base for J; bases not matched to a gene: 1. The CDR3 loop is CASSQRTGGTDTQYF. In DNA form, the CDR3 reads TGTGCCAGCAGCCAACGGACAGGGGGCACAGATACGCAGTATTTT.

The chain couples TRBV11-2 to TRBJ2-5, with D possibly TRBD2 on 6 matching bases. There are 15 residues in the CDR3. Per germline, CDR1 SGHAT and CDR2 FQNNGV. Trimming stripped 2 bases from V and 1 base from J, with 11 bases between. In nucleotides, the CDR3 is TGTGCCAGCAGCTTAAGCCCAGCGGGCCAAGAGACCCAGTACTTC. Protein sequence: CASSLSPAGQETQYF.

Written as DNA, the CDR3 is TGTGCCAGCAGTGAAGTTCTCGAGACCGGGGAGCTGTTTTTT. It encodes CASSEVLETGELFF. The chain combines TRBV6-1 with TRBJ2-2, with D unclear. This CDR3 spans 14 amino acids. Germline CDR1 and CDR2: MNHNS and SASEGT. With 1 base removed from V and 5 bases from J, the gap between germline ends came to 8 bases.

This sequence joins TRBV3-1 (or the pseudogene TRBV3-2) and TRBJ2-7; perhaps TRBD1 as D (5 bases). The CDR3 has 15 amino acids. Germline values: CDR1 LGHDT, CDR2 YNNKEL (reference sequence). V dropped 3 bases and J dropped 0 bases, with 12 bases sitting between them. CDR3 nucleotide sequence: TGTGCCAGCAGCCACCAGGGTGTTTACTCCTACGAGCAGTACTTC. It yields the protein CASSHQGVYSYEQYF.